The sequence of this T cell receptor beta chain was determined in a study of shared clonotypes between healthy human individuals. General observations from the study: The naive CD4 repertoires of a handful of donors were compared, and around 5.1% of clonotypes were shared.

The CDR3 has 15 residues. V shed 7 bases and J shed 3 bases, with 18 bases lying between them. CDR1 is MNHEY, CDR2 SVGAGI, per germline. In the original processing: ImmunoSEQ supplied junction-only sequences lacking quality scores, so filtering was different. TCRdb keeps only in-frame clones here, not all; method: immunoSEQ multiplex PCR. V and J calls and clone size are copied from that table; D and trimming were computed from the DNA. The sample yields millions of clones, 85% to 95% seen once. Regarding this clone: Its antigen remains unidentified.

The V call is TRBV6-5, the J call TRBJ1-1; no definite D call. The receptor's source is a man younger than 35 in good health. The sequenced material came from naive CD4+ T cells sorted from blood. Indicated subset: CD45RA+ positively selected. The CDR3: CASTSFGKGDTEAFF. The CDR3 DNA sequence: TGTGCCAGCACCTCCTTCGGGAAAGGCGACACTGAAGCTTTCTTT.